This TCR beta chain was documented in a study of vaccination and CD4 T cells after COVID-19. The CDR3 has 18 residues. V was clipped by 1 base and J by 0 bases, with 15 bases between them. Germline V lookup: CDR1 MNHEY, CDR2 SMNVEV (reference sequence). Sequencing of DNA taken from cultured CD4+ T cells relied on the Oncomine TCR Beta short-read assay. Via MiXCR, TCRdb re-called the PCR reads, giving one row per CDR3 protein. Of about 15,000 distinct CDR3 sequences in the sample, about 70% were seen once. A note on this clonotype: Its antigen is still unknown.

Treatment defined: approximately nine-day PBMC culture with coronavirus spike peptide pools or control peptides (ViraFEST assay). The sequenced material came from CD4+ T cells from blood, cultured in vitro. V is TRBV27 and J is TRBJ1-4, with D possibly matching TRBD1 (6 bases). The clonotype comes from a human donor who had recovered from COVID-19. The CDR3 DNA reads as TGTGCCAGCAGTTTATGGGGGGCAAGAGGGGCAACTAATGAAAAACTGTTTTTT. It encodes CASSLWGARGATNEKLFF.